This is a list of T cell receptor beta chains from one sample in a study of human thymus T cells. Sequencing was performed with immunoSEQ multiplex PCR; in TCRdb, only in-frame clones are kept and a portion is missing. Among about 78,000 clones listed, approximately 97% were seen once. The sequencing sample was made of thymus tissue. All receptors derive from a boy under two years old with a congenital heart defect but otherwise immunologically healthy. The conserved cysteine and the conserved F or W are not part of the CDR3 here. Each record gives: J gene, clone size, V gene, CDR3 protein. A clone size is listed for some rows: how often the clone was seen (once, few, many), or a class if it is expanded.

TRBJ2-3	NA	TRBV11-3	ASSLDLRDPSTDTQY
TRBJ2-7	NA	TRBV4-1	ASSQEGSGFSYEQY
TRBJ2-1	NA	TRBV6-5	ASSYSHRVNEQF
TRBJ1-2	NA	TRBV27	ASSLSYRGRVNYGYT
TRBJ1-1	NA	TRBV27	ASSLSFNKLNTEAF
TRBJ1-5	NA	TRBV12-5	ASGLVYSNQPQH
TRBJ2-2	NA	TRBV30	AWRKGQGDTGELF
TRBJ1-1	NA	TRBV27	ASSTRVYQVGPRHTEAF
TRBJ1-3	once	TRBV7-9	ASSLKTLGDTIY
TRBJ2-7	once	TRBV7-9	ASSLSFSYEQY
TRBJ2-1	NA	TRBV27	ASFQRECSNEQF
TRBJ1-2	NA	TRBV30	AWSVNWADYGYT
TRBJ1-1	NA	TRBV5-1	ASSLANWGGTLNTEAF
TRBJ2-7	NA	TRBV28	ASREIKGTVTPYEQY
TRBJ2-7	NA	TRBV10-3	AISEVYYEQY
TRBJ1-6	NA	TRBV7-2	ASSLDPLQGARSNSPLH
TRBJ2-7	NA	TRBV6-1	ASSLRFARYEQY